A selection of T cell receptor beta chains follows, all from one sample in a study of early T cells in non-severe SARS-CoV-2 infection. TCRdb re-called the 5' RACE reads through MiXCR, storing one row per CDR3 protein. The sample consists of fewer than 80,000 distinct CDR3 sequences, roughly 12% of them appearing once. This sample comprised whole blood, obtained at baseline. Receptor source: an adult who was a healthcare worker with PCR-confirmed SARS-CoV-2 infection or an uninfected control (not recorded which). Each CDR3 is given with its conserved first and last residue.

J,V,CDR3
TRBJ1-1,TRBV18,CASSPQGMNTEAFF
TRBJ2-1,TRBV9,CASSVVPANEQFF
TRBJ2-1,TRBV5-1,CASSLPGDSYNEQFF
TRBJ1-1,TRBV6-6,CASVLTGGAEAFF
TRBJ2-1,TRBV5-6,CASSLRNEQFF
TRBJ2-3,TRBV29-1,CSAGGGAARDTQYF
TRBJ1-1,TRBV6-2/TRBV6-3,CASSEHRDRSTEAFF
TRBJ1-2,TRBV9,CASSVGHEGHYGYTF
TRBJ2-1,TRBV7-2,CASSLATGANEQFF
TRBJ2-7,TRBV29-1,CSVDRGHEQYF
TRBJ2-5,TRBV19,CATQRQGRETQYF
TRBJ2-3,TRBV29-1,CSVGSRYTDTQYF
TRBJ2-3,TRBV4-2,CASSQKRELEGTDTQYF
TRBJ1-2,TRBV7-6,CASSVESQGSYGYTF
TRBJ1-1,TRBV27,CASRGQGRTEAFF
TRBJ2-2,TRBV20-1,CSARVGGNTGELFF
TRBJ2-2,TRBV11-3,CASSLNRGGELFF
TRBJ1-4,TRBV4-1,CASSQSPSINEKLFF
TRBJ2-7,TRBV30,CAWSVPTGALWKQYF
TRBJ1-2,TRBV6-1,CASSETWANYGYTF
TRBJ2-5,TRBV6-2/TRBV6-3,CASLGSLDRSQETQYF
TRBJ1-4,TRBV18,CASSQGADEKLFF
TRBJ1-3,TRBV4-1,CASSPVMPGGNTIYF
TRBJ2-5,TRBV15,CATSRDTGGGLETQYF
TRBJ1-4,TRBV20-1,CSANRGAGEKLFF
TRBJ1-3,TRBV20-1,CNESSGNTIYF
TRBJ2-1,TRBV18,CASSRSPLAVGTYNEQFF
TRBJ2-2,TRBV18,CASSLLTDTGELFF
TRBJ2-1,TRBV7-2,CASSQMAAEQFF
TRBJ2-2,TRBV7-6,CASTSLDRANTGELFF
TRBJ2-1,TRBV20-1,CSALRGGASYNEQFF
TRBJ2-4,TRBV7-9,CASSLAGGESIQYF
TRBJ2-1,TRBV7-2,CASSVHPGQGVNEQFF
TRBJ2-3,TRBV6-2/TRBV6-3,CASSYIAETDTQYF
TRBJ1-3,TRBV28,CASSPRDTIYF
TRBJ2-7,TRBV5-6,CASSTGVYEQYF
TRBJ2-3,TRBV6-2/TRBV6-3,CASRPLVSVDTQYF
TRBJ1-1,TRBV10-1,CASPVQGGYEAFF
TRBJ2-6,TRBV7-8,CASTLRQESSGANVLTF
TRBJ1-1,TRBV7-9,CASSLEGTGSKTEAFF
TRBJ2-1,TRBV3-1,CASSQAGHYNNEQFF
TRBJ1-2,TRBV6-1,CASSHDRTYGYTF
TRBJ2-6,TRBV7-8,CASNSWGANVLTF
TRBJ2-2,TRBV25-1,CASSEIKGGVNTGELFF
TRBJ2-3,TRBV5-5,CASSLAEGASTDTQYF
TRBJ2-3,TRBV7-3,CASSRGKGPTDTQYF
TRBJ2-7,TRBV29-1,CSVGGQTVGYEQYF
TRBJ1-2,TRBV20-1,CSASPGGLYGYTF
TRBJ1-1,TRBV7-9,CASSLVPRNEAFF
TRBJ2-7,TRBV7-2,CASSARFETETSYEQYF
TRBJ1-6,TRBV12-3/TRBV12-4,CASSPGTGANSPLHF